Reported below is one T cell receptor beta chain. The sample is drawn from a study of blood T cell repertoires in COVID-19. Study in general: The cDNA or gDNA used as material had been derived from T cells, B-cell-depleted T cells, or PBMCs.

In germline, CDR1 is GTSNPN, CDR2 SVGIG (reference sequence). V shed 3 bases, J shed 6 bases, and the junction held 8 bases outside the gene matches. The CDR3 totals 13 residues. Study processing details: Reference gene primer amplification in the assay estimated nucleated cell counts. The assay was immunoSEQ multiplex PCR, and TCRdb's table has in-frame clones only and misses some. V and J calls plus clone size are reproduced from that table; the DNA served to infer D and trimming. This table has about 130,000 clones, 80% to 85% appearing once. Sequenced sample: peripheral blood. This chain uses TRBV30 with TRBJ2-7; 7 bases map to TRBD2. The TCR was taken from a woman in her twenties or thirties who had recovered from COVID-19. The CDR3 bases are TGTGCCTGGAGCCCAGGGAGCGGGGTCGAGCAGTACTTC. Its translation: CAWSPGSGVEQYF. The complete variable domain, with remaining parts taken from reference TRBV30 and TRBJ2-7, reads SQTIHQWPATLVQPVGSPLSLECTVEGTSNPNLYWYRQAAGRGLQLLFYSVGIGQISSEVPQNLSASRPQDRQFILSSKKLLLSDSGFYLCAWSPGSGVEQYFGPGTRLTVT.